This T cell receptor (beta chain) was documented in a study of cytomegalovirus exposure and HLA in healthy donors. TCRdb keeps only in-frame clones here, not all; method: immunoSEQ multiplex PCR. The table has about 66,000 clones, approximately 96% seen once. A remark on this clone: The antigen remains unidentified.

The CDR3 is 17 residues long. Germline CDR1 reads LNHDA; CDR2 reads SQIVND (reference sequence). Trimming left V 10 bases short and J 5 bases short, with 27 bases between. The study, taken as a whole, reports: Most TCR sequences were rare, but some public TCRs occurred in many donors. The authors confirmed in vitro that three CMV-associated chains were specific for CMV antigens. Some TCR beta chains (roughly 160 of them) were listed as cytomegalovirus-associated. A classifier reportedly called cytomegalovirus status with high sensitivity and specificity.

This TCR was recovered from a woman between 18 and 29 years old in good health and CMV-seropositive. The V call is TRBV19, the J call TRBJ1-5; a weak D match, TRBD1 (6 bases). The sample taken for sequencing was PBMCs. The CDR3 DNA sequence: TGTGCCACTTCGCCTGCCGATGTACAGGGATCGGATCAGCCCCAGCATTTT. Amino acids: CATSPADVQGSDQPQHF.